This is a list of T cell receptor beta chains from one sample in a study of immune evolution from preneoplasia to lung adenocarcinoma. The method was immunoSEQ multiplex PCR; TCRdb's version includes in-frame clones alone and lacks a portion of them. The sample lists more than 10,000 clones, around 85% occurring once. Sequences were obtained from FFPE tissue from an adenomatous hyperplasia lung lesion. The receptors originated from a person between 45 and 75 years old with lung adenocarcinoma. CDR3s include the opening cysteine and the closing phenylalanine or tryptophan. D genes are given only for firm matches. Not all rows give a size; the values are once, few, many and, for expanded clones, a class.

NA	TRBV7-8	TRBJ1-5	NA	TGTGCCAGCTGGCAGGGCGGTGATCAGCCCCAGCATTTT	CASWQGGDQPQHF
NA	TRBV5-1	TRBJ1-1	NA	TGCGCCAGCAGCTTGGATACTGAAGCTTTCTTT	CASSLDTEAFF
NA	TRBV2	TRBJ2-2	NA	TGTGCCAGCAGTGAAAACTGGGCGGGTATCGGGGAGCTGTTTTTT	CASSENWAGIGELFF
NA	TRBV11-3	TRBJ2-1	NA	TGTGCCAGCAGCTTATCGGGACCTCTATCAAATGAGCAGTTCTTC	CASSLSGPLSNEQFF
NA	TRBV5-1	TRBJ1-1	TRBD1	TGCGCCAGCAGCCTTACAGGGGGCATTGAAGCTTTCTTT	CASSLTGGIEAFF
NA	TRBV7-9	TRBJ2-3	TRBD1	TGTGCCAGCAGCTCTCGACAGGGCATCGGCACAGATACGCAGTATTTT	CASSSRQGIGTDTQYF
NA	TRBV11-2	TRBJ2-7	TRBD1	TGTGCCAGCAGCTTAACAGGGGGCTATTCCGAGCAGTACTTC	CASSLTGGYSEQYF
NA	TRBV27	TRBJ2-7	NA	TGTGCCAGCAGTTTGGTATCCGCAGGGGCCGAGCAGTACTTC	CASSLVSAGAEQYF
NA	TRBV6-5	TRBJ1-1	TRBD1	TGTGCCAGCATGAAGTTGGGACAGTACACTGAAGCTTTCTTT	CASMKLGQYTEAFF
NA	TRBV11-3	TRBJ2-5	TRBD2	TGTGCCAGCAGCTTAGTCGGGGGGGAGACCCAGTACTTC	CASSLVGGETQYF
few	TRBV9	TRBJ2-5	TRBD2	TGTGCCAGCAGCGTACGGGCGGGAGAAGAGACCCAGTACTTC	CASSVRAGEETQYF
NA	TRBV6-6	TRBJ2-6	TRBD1	TGTGCCAGCAGAAGACAGGGGGCCTCTGGGGCCAACGTCCTGACTTTC	CASRRQGASGANVLTF
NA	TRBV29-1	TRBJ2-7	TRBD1	TGCAGCGCTCGGGACAGCCCTTTCTCCTACGAGCAGTACTTC	CSARDSPFSYEQYF
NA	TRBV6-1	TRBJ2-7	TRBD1	TGTGCCAGCAGTGTCCGGGACAGGGCCTACGAGCAGTACTTC	CASSVRDRAYEQYF
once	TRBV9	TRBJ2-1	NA	TGTGCCAGCAGCGTAGACTGGGTCTACAATGAGCAGTTCTTC	CASSVDWVYNEQFF
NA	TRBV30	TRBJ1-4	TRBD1	TGTGCCTGGAGTGGAGGACAGGGGGCATCGGCTTCAACTAATGAAAAACTGTTTTTT	CAWSGGQGASASTNEKLFF
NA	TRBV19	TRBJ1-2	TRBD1	TGTGCCAGTAGAGGGGACAGGAGATATGGCTACACCTTC	CASRGDRRYGYTF
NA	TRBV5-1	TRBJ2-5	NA	TGCGCCAGCAGATCGGAGGGGGAGACCCAGTACTTC	CASRSEGETQYF
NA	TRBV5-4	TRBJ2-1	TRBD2	TGTGCCAGCAGCATCGGGACTAGCGGGTCTACAATGTCGCAGTTCTTC	CASSIGTSGSTMSQFF
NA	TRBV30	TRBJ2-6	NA	TGTGCCTGGAGTGTGGGGGGGGCCAACGTCCTGACTTTC	CAWSVGGANVLTF
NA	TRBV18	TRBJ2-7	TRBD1	TGTGCCAGCTCACCACCGGAGACAGGGGGAGACTACGAGCAGTACTTC	CASSPPETGGDYEQYF
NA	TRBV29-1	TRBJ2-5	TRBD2	TGCAGCGTTGAAGCGGGAGGGGAGACCCAGTACTTC	CSVEAGGETQYF
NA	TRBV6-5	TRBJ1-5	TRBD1	TGTGCCAGCAGCCCGGACAGGGGTCGTCAGCCCCAGCATTTT	CASSPDRGRQPQHF
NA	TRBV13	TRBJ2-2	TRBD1	TGTGCCAGCAGCCCTGGGACAGGGACCACCGGGGAGCTGTTTTTT	CASSPGTGTTGELFF
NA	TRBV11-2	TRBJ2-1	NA	TGTGCCAGCACCCCAGGGATTTCCTACAATGAGCAGTTCTTC	CASTPGISYNEQFF
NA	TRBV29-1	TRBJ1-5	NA	TGCAGCGTGGGTGGTAGTAATCAGCCCCAGCATTTT	CSVGGSNQPQHF
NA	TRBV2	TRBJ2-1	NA	TGTGCCAGCAGTGAAAGGGGGGTAGGTTACAATGAGCAGTTCTTC	CASSERGVGYNEQFF
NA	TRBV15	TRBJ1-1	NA	TGTGCCACCAGCAGTTTCGTCTGGCCGGGGGCGAGTACTGAAGCTTTCTTT	CATSSFVWPGASTEAFF
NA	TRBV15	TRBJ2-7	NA	TGTGCCACCAGCAGAGGGGACCTCTACGAGCAGTACTTC	CATSRGDLYEQYF
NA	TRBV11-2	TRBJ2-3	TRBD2	TGTGCCAGCAGTTTGACTAGCGGGAGGAGTGATACGCAGTATTTT	CASSLTSGRSDTQYF
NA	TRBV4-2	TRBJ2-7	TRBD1	TGTGCCAGCAGCCCCAGGGGGCAAAGGAACGAGCAGTACTTC	CASSPRGQRNEQYF
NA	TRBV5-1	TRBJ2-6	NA	TGCGCCAGCAGCTTGGGGTGGGCTGGGGCCAACGTCCTGACTTTC	CASSLGWAGANVLTF
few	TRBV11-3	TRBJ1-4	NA	TGTGCCAGCAGCTTAGATTCCCGGGATGCAACTAATGAAAAACTGTTTTTT	CASSLDSRDATNEKLFF
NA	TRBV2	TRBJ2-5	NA	TGTGCCAGCAGTGCGGGACGGAAAGAGACCCAGTACTTC	CASSAGRKETQYF
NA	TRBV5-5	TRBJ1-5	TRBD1	TGTGCCAGCAGCTCATTGGTAGGGGGCCAACAGCCCCAGCATTTT	CASSSLVGGQQPQHF
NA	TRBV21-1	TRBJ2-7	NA	TGTGCCAGCAGCAAATTCTGGACAATTCAAACGGGGGAGCAGTACTTC	CASSKFWTIQTGEQYF
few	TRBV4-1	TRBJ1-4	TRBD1	TGCGCCAGCAGCAAAAATCAGGGGGGGAATAATGAAAAACTGTTTTTT	CASSKNQGGNNEKLFF
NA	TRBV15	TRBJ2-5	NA	TGTGCCACCAGCAGATACCCCCCAGAAGACCAAGAGACCCAGTACTTC	CATSRYPPEDQETQYF
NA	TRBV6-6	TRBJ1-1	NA	TGTGCCAGCAGCCAAACTCGGGACGGTAAGAACACTGAAGCTTTCTTT	CASSQTRDGKNTEAFF
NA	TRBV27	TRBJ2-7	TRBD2	TGTGCCAGCACCCCGGGGGGTTTAGCGAACTCCTACGAGCAGTACTTC	CASTPGGLANSYEQYF
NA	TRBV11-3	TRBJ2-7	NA	TGTGCCAGCAGCTTAGATACCGGAGGGTACGAGCAGTACTTC	CASSLDTGGYEQYF
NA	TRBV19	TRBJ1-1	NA	TGTGCCAGTATGGATTTTGGGCGGGGGACTGAAGCTTTCTTT	CASMDFGRGTEAFF
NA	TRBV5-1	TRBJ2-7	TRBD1	TGCGCCAGCAGCTTGGGGACAGGGGCCTACGAGCAGTACTTC	CASSLGTGAYEQYF
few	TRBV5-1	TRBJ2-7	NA	TGCGCCAGCAGCTTGGACCCCGGAGGGAGAAGCGAGCAGTACTTC	CASSLDPGGRSEQYF
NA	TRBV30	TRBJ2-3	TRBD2	TGTGCCTGGAGTTTACTAGCGGGAACCGATACGCAGTATTTT	CAWSLLAGTDTQYF
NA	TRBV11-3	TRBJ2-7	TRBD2	TGTGCCAGCAGCGACAGACTAGCGGGAAACTACGAGCAGTACTTC	CASSDRLAGNYEQYF
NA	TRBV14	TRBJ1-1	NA	TGTGCCAGCAGCCAAGTCATGGAAGGGAGGGCTTTCTTT	CASSQVMEGRAFF